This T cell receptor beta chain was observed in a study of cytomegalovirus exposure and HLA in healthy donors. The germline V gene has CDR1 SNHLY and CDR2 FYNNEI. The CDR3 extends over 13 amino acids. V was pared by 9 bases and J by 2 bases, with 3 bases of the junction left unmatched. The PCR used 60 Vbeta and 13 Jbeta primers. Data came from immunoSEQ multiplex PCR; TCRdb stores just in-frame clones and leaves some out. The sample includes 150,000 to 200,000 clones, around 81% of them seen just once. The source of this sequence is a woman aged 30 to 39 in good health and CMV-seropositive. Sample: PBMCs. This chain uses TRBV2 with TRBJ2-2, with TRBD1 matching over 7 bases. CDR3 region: CASGTVNTGELFF. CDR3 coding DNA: TGTGCCAGTGGGACAGTTAACACCGGGGAGCTGTTTTTT.